The TCR beta chain under discussion was sequenced for a study of cytomegalovirus exposure and HLA in healthy donors. For this clone: The target antigen is unknown.

Study-level results: Accurate predictions that matched the HLA-A and HLA-B alleles of most subjects were reportedly made from TCR beta sequences. Later on, an analysis tied 15,000 or so TCR beta sequences to HLA alleles at 0.05 false discovery rate.

Germline V gene sequence: CDR1 SGHNT, CDR2 YYREEE (reference sequence). The CDR3 extends over 14 amino acids. PCR employed 60 Vbeta and 13 Jbeta primers. Produced via immunoSEQ multiplex PCR; TCRdb's table is partial and in-frame only. The table lists 150,000 to 200,000 clones, approximately 59% of them singletons. The chain joins TRBV5-4 to TRBJ2-5; TRBD2 agrees at 7 bases. The assigned J gene may be wrong: the sequence end matches TRBJ2-7 better. Sample: PBMCs. The clonotype originates from a middle-aged man in good health and CMV-seronegative. The CDR3 sequence is CASSGDGRTYEQYF. The CDR3 DNA follows: TGTGCCAGCAGCGGCGACGGGAGGACCTACGAGCAGTACTTC.